This T cell receptor beta chain was documented in a study of blood T cell repertoires in COVID-19. On the study more broadly: The United States, Italy and Spain were the sources of the acute and convalescent COVID-19 samples.

The CDR3 contains 14 residues. Trimming took 10 bases from V and 8 from J, leaving 21 bases between them. The germline gives CDR1 MDHEN, CDR2 SYDVKM. Profiling relied on immunoSEQ multiplex PCR, and the TCRdb table lists in-frame clones only, not all of them. The sample has roughly 120,000 clones; about nine tenths are singletons. Sequencing used peripheral blood. V and J are TRBV28 and TRBJ2-1, with D possibly TRBD2 on 6 matching bases. The receptor was derived from a man in his 70s who had recovered from COVID-19. The CDR3 bases are TGTGCCACGGATGGGACTGGGATGTGGCATGAGCAGTTCTTC. This gives the protein CATDGTGMWHEQFF. Combining the CDR3 with reference TRBV28 and TRBJ2-1 gives the whole variable domain DVKVTQSSRYLVKRTGEKVFLECVQDMDHENMFWYRQDPGLGLRLIYFSYDVKMKEKGDIPEGYSVSREKKERFSLILESASTNQTSMYLCATDGTGMWHEQFFGPGTRLTVL.